Listed below are T cell receptor beta chains from one sample, sequenced in a study of blood T cell repertoires in COVID-19. Assay: immunoSEQ multiplex PCR; the TCRdb copy retains only in-frame clones and omits some. Among 100,000 to 150,000 clones, more than 85% were seen once, and the ten largest hold more than 15%. Sequenced material: peripheral blood. These receptors were obtained from a man aged 50-59 years with active or convalescent COVID-19. The CDR3 runs from the conserved cysteine through the conserved F or W. D genes are given only for firm matches.

d_call	v_call	j_call	cdr3_aa	cdr3_nt
.	TRBV19	TRBJ2-4	CASSILTGSAKNIQYF	TGTGCCAGTAGTATCCTCACAGGTTCGGCCAAAAACATTCAGTACTTC
TRBD1	TRBV18	TRBJ1-1	CASSPPGQGKNTEAFF	TGTGCCAGCTCACCCCCGGGACAGGGAAAAAACACTGAAGCTTTCTTT
TRBD1	TRBV7-2	TRBJ1-3	CASSLDIGGAAYATIYF	TGTGCCAGCAGCTTAGATATAGGGGGCGCAGCTTATGCCACCATATATTTT
.	TRBV29-1	TRBJ1-2	CSVEVPDYYGYTF	TGCAGCGTTGAAGTGCCGGACTACTATGGCTACACCTTC
.	TRBV6-1	TRBJ2-3	CASSENLKDTQYF	TGTGCCAGCAGTGAAAACCTAAAAGATACGCAGTATTTT
TRBD2	TRBV6-1	TRBJ2-4	CASSESTSGRVFQYF	TGTGCCAGCAGTGAGTCGACTAGCGGGAGAGTGTTTCAGTACTTC
TRBD1	TRBV25-1	TRBJ2-7	CASSEFRAGGDYEQYF	TGTGCCAGCAGTGAATTTCGGGCAGGGGGCGATTACGAGCAGTACTTC
TRBD1	TRBV19	TRBJ1-1	CASSIGGDRGLTEAFF	TGTGCCAGTAGTATTGGAGGGGACAGGGGCTTGACTGAAGCTTTCTTT
TRBD2	TRBV5-5	TRBJ2-7	CASSLSGNPYEQYF	TGTGCCAGCAGCCTCAGCGGGAACCCCTACGAGCAGTACTTC
.	TRBV10-3	TRBJ1-2	CAIRGTGQQNGYTF	TGTGCCATCAGGGGGACCGGACAGCAAAATGGCTACACCTTC